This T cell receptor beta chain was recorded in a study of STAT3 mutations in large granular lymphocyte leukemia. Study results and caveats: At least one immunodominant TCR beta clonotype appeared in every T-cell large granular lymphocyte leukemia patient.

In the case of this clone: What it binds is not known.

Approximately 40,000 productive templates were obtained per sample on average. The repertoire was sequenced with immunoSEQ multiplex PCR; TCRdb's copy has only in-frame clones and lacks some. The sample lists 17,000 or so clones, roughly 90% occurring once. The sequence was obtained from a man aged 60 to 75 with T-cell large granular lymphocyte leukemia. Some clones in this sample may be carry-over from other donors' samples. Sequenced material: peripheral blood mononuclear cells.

The CDR3 loop is CASSFLAGGSTGELFF. The CDR3 bases are TGCGCCAGCAGCTTCCTAGCGGGAGGGTCTACCGGGGAGCTGTTTTTT. The chain carries TRBV5-1 and TRBJ2-2; TRBD2 aligns across 12 bases. V was pared by 2 bases and J by 5 bases, with 4 bases of the junction left unmatched. The CDR3 is made up of 16 amino acids. CDR1 is SGHRS and CDR2 is YFSETQ in the germline V gene.